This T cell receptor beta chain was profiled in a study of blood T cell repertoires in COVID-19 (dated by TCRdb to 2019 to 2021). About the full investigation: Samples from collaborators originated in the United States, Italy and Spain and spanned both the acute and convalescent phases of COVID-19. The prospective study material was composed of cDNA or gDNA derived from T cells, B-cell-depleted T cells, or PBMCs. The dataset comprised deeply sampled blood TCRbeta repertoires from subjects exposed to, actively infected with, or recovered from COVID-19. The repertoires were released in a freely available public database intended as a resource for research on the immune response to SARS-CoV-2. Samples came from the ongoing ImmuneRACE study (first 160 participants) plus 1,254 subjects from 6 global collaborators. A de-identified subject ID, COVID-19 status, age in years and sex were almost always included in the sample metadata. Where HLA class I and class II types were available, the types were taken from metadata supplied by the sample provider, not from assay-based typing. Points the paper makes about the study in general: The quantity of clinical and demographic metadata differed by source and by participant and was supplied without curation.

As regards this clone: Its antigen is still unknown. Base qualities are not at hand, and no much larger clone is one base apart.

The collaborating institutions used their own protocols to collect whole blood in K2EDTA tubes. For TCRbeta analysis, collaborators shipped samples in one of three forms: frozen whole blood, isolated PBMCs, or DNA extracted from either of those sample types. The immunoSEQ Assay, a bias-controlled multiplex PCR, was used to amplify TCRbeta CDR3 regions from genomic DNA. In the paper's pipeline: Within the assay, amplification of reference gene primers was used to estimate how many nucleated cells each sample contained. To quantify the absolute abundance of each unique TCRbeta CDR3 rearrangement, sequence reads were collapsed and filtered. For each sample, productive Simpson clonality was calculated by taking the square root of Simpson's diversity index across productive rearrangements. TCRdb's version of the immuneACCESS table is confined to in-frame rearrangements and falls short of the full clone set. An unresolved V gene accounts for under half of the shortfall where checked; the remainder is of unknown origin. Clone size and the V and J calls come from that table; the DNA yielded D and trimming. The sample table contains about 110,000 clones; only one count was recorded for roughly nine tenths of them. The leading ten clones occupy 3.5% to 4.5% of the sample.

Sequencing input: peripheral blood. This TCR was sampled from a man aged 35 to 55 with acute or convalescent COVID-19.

The CDR3 has the sequence CASSEDREKLFF. The bases read TGTGCCAGCAGCGAGGATCGTGAAAAACTGTTTTTT. The chain was built from TRBV7-2 and TRBJ1-4, with no reliable assignment of the D segment. V is clipped by 5 bases and J by 7 bases, and the sequence between their germline boundaries is 8 bases long. The CDR3 sequence holds 12 residues, the cysteine and phenylalanine included. Of all the DNA, just the CDR3 is kept, 36 bases in frame from base 1. The germline V gene gives CDR1 as SGHTA and CDR2 as FQGNSA.